The 28 T cell receptor beta chains below come from one sample, sequenced in a study of blood T cell repertoires in COVID-19. Some clones are missing from TCRdb's copy, which holds only in-frame ones; the method was immunoSEQ multiplex PCR. The sample holds a few hundred thousand clones; nearly 90% are singletons and the top ten take less than 3.5%. The specimen was PBMCs or T cells enriched from blood (not recorded which). The receptor set was obtained from a woman aged 50 to 60 who had been exposed to COVID-19.

The sample holds one count of this clone. CDR3 region: CASRGQGGSPLHF. The CDR3 nucleotides are TGTGCCAGCAGAGGACAGGGAGGTTCACCCCTCCACTTT. The rearrangement links TRBV6-5 to TRBJ1-6; the match to TRBD1 covers 8 bases. In germline, CDR1 is MNHEY, CDR2 SVGAGI. V was clipped by 6 bases and J by 9 bases; unmatched bases: 4. The CDR3 has 13 amino acids.

The chain couples TRBV19 to TRBJ1-2, with TRBD1 matching over 7 bases. Germline lookup yields CDR1 LNHDA and CDR2 SQIVND (reference sequence). The trim removed 6 bases at V and 6 bases at J, leaving 10 bases unmatched. CDR3 length: 14 amino acids. The CDR3 nucleotides read TGTGCCAGTAGGCTGACAGGGTTGGCGAATGGCTACACCTTC. Protein: CASRLTGLANGYTF.

V is TRBV2 and J is TRBJ1-2, with D maybe TRBD1 (5 bases). The CDR3 is made up of 14 amino acids. Germline values: CDR1 SNHLY, CDR2 FYNNEI. With 3 bases removed from V and 4 bases from J, the gap between germline ends came to 12 bases. In DNA form, the CDR3 reads TGTGCCAGCAGTGACCGGACAAGCCCCTATGGCTACACCTTC. This codes for CASSDRTSPYGYTF.

This clone was detected only a few times. V is TRBV5-1 and J is TRBJ2-1; 8 nucleotides agree with TRBD2. Germline CDR1 reads SGHRS; CDR2 reads YFSETQ. This CDR3 is built from 16 residues. V dropped 4 bases and J dropped 1; count of bases not matched to a gene: 7. CDR3 loop: CASSLEGGGSYNEQFF. In DNA form, the CDR3 reads TGCGCCAGCAGCCTAGAGGGCGGGGGGTCCTACAATGAGCAGTTCTTC. The full variable domain, in which reference TRBV5-1 and TRBJ2-1 provide the parts outside the CDR3, is KAGVTQTPRYLIKTRGQQVTLSCSPISGHRSVSWYQQTPGQGLQFLFEYFSETQRNKGNFPGRFSGRQFSNSRSEMNVSTLELGDSALYLCASSLEGGGSYNEQFFGPGTRLTVL.

The V call is TRBV9, the J call TRBJ2-5; 10 bases are a match to TRBD2. J lost 2 bases, V lost 0 bases, and 7 bases had no gene match. Looked up from germline, CDR1 is SGDLS and CDR2 is YYNGEE. This CDR3 is built from 17 residues. The CDR3 region is CASSVAGSGGPQETQYF. DNA of the CDR3: TGTGCCAGCAGCGTAGCCGGTAGCGGGGGGCCGCAAGAGACCCAGTACTTC.

V usage is TRBV27 and J usage is TRBJ2-1, with 9 bases identical to TRBD1. Unmatched junction bases numbered 5, after V lost 3 bases and J lost 5 bases. The germline V gene encodes CDR1 MNHEY and CDR2 SMNVEV (reference sequence). The CDR3 extends over 15 amino acids. The CDR3 bases are TGTGCCAGCAGTTTGTTGGGACAGGGCCACAATGAGCAGTTCTTC. Translating it yields CASSLLGQGHNEQFF.

V is TRBV28 and J is TRBJ1-3; D unclear. Germline V lookup: CDR1 MDHEN, CDR2 SYDVKM. This CDR3 contains 12 residues. V lost 1 base and J lost 6, with 4 bases in between. CDR3 amino acids: CASSLSVNTIYF. DNA for the CDR3: TGTGCCAGCAGTTTATCCGTAAACACCATATATTTT. The variable domain in full, with the rest retrieved from reference TRBV28 and TRBJ1-3, is DVKVTQSSRYLVKRTGEKVFLECVQDMDHENMFWYRQDPGLGLRLIYFSYDVKMKEKGDIPEGYSVSREKKERFSLILESASTNQTSMYLCASSLSVNTIYFGEGSWLTVV.

This sequence joins TRBV3-1 (or the pseudogene TRBV3-2) and TRBJ1-6; D not certain. CDR1 and CDR2 (germline): LGHDT, YNNKEL (reference sequence). The CDR3 extends over 15 amino acids. V lost 3 bases and J 6 bases, leaving 12 bases between the germline ends. DNA of the CDR3: TGTGCCAGCAGCCATTTTGGCGCAGGTAATTCACCCCTCCACTTT. Translated: CASSHFGAGNSPLHF.

J is TRBJ2-2 and V is TRBV3-1 (or the pseudogene TRBV3-2); D not resolved. This CDR3 spans 15 amino acids. In germline, CDR1 is LGHDT, CDR2 YNNKEL (reference sequence). V lost 4 bases and J lost 3, with 12 bases in between. DNA of the CDR3: TGTGCCAGCAGCCCCCAACCAGGATACACCGGGGAGCTGTTTTTT. Protein: CASSPQPGYTGELFF.

This clone was seen just once. The gene calls are TRBV4-1 and TRBJ1-2; a possible D gene is TRBD1 (6 bases). Deletions cut 2 bases from V and 4 bases from J, with 14 bases between. CDR1 and CDR2 from the germline V gene are MGHRA and YSYEKL. This CDR3 is built from 15 residues. As DNA, the CDR3 is TGCGCCAGCAGCCAAAACTCAGGGGTATCCTATGGCTACACCTTC. It codes for CASSQNSGVSYGYTF.

V gene TRBV19 combines with J gene TRBJ2-5; TRBD1 agrees at 10 bases. The CDR3 sequence is 15 residues long. Germline V gene lookup returns CDR1 LNHDA and CDR2 SQIVND (reference sequence). V lost 2 bases and J lost 4; bases outside the gene matches: 4. The CDR3 nucleotides read TGTGCCAGTAGTATACAGACAGGGGGCTCAGAGACCCAGTACTTC. Residues: CASSIQTGGSETQYF.

The V gene is TRBV5-6, the J gene TRBJ1-4; a possible D gene is TRBD1 (5 bases). CDR1 SGHDT and CDR2 YYEEEE come from the germline V gene. V dropped 4 bases and J dropped 0 bases, with 13 bases sitting between them. The CDR3 is 16 residues long. The CDR3 region has the DNA TGTGCCAGCAGCCGTAAAGGACAAGCAACTAATGAAAAACTGTTTTTT. Amino acid sequence: CASSRKGQATNEKLFF.

This chain uses TRBV7-8 with TRBJ1-5; D perhaps matches TRBD1 (5 bases). V was shortened by 0 bases and J by 5 bases, with 5 bases between the two germline ends. Looked up from germline, CDR1 is SGHVS and CDR2 is FQNEAQ. This CDR3 contains 13 residues. The chain's CDR3 is CASSLAGDQPQHF. CDR3 bases: TGTGCCAGCAGCTTAGCAGGGGATCAGCCCCAGCATTTT.

The V and J genes are TRBV5-1 and TRBJ2-7; the match to TRBD2 covers 10 bases. V trimming: 0 bases; J trimming: 2 bases; junction bases outside the gene matches: 2. Germline V gene lookup returns CDR1 SGHRS and CDR2 YFSETQ. The CDR3 length is 15 residues. The CDR3 DNA follows: TGCGCCAGCAGCTTGGATAGCGGGGGGACCTACGAGCAGTACTTC. Residues: CASSLDSGGTYEQYF.

V gene TRBV12-3 or TRBV12-4 combines with J gene TRBJ1-5; D is unclear. The V end was cut by 8 bases, the J end by 1 base, with 6 bases between. The CDR3 extends over 12 amino acids. The CDR3 nucleotides read TGTGCCAGCCACAGAAGCAATCAGCCCCAGCATTTT. Its translation is CASHRSNQPQHF.

V and J are TRBV14 and TRBJ1-2; 8 bases line up with TRBD1. The CDR3 sequence is 16 residues long. Trimming took 4 bases from V and 3 from J; bases not matched to a gene: 10. Per germline, CDR1 SGHDN and CDR2 FVKESK. The CDR3: CASSPPYRGQDYGYTF. In nucleotides, the CDR3 is TGTGCCAGCAGCCCTCCATACAGGGGACAGGACTATGGCTACACCTTC.

The chain has TRBV25-1 and TRBJ2-7, with D possibly TRBD2 on 6 matching bases. The V gene lost 6 bases and the J gene lost 1 base, with 10 bases spanning the gap. This CDR3 contains 13 residues. Germline CDR1 is MGHDK and CDR2 is SYGVNS. The CDR3 coding sequence is TGTGCCAGCAGAATCGGGGGTTCCTACGAGCAGTACTTC. This codes for CASRIGGSYEQYF.

The chain couples TRBV6-2 or TRBV6-3 to TRBJ1-1; tentatively, D is TRBD1 (5 bases). With 4 bases removed from V and 0 bases from J, the gap between germline ends came to 6 bases. The CDR3 has 13 amino acids. Germline CDR1 MNHEY, CDR2 SVGEGT. The CDR3 DNA sequence: TGTGCCAGCAGTTTACAGGTGAACACTGAAGCTTTCTTT. Translation: CASSLQVNTEAFF.

The chain links TRBV20-1 to TRBJ2-5, with TRBD2 matching 8 bases. Germline CDR1 DFQATT, CDR2 SNEGSKA (reference sequence). There are 14 residues in the CDR3. V lost 3 bases and J lost 3; bases outside the gene matches: 6. The CDR3 region is CSASKRGPKETQYF. The CDR3, as DNA: TGCAGTGCTAGTAAGCGGGGGCCGAAAGAGACCCAGTACTTC.

The chain joins TRBV19 to TRBJ1-5, with D unclear. V shed 5 bases and J shed 3 bases, with 8 bases lying between them. CDR1 is LNHDA and CDR2 is SQIVND in the germline V gene (reference sequence). The CDR3 length is 13 residues. The CDR3 is CASSFESNQPQHF. In DNA form, the CDR3 reads TGTGCCAGTAGTTTCGAGTCCAATCAGCCCCAGCATTTT.

V usage is TRBV7-6 and J usage is TRBJ2-4, with a possible D match to TRBD2 (6 bases). V lost 1 base and J lost 4, with 17 bases in between. CDR1 is SGHVS, CDR2 FNYEAQ, per germline. The CDR3 is 17 amino acids. The CDR3 protein is CASSLDTKGTAKNIQYF. CDR3 DNA: TGTGCCAGCAGCTTAGATACAAAGGGGACTGCAAAAAACATTCAGTACTTC.

The V gene is TRBV5-1, the J gene TRBJ2-7; perhaps TRBD2 as D (6 bases). CDR3 length: 13 residues. Germline CDR1 and CDR2: SGHRS and YFSETQ. V was shortened by 0 bases and J by 5 bases, with 9 bases between the two germline ends. CDR3: CASSLEAGDEQYF. CDR3 DNA: TGCGCCAGCAGCTTGGAAGCGGGCGACGAGCAGTACTTC.

This rearrangement joins TRBV2 to TRBJ2-1, with 12 bases fitting TRBD2. J lost 16 bases, V lost 5 bases, and 18 bases had no gene match. There are 16 residues in the CDR3. Germline CDR1 and CDR2: SNHLY and FYNNEI. This CDR3 is CASSPLAGGSLPGPFF. CDR3 DNA: TGTGCCAGCAGTCCACTAGCGGGGGGCTCTCTACCGGGGCCCTTCTTC.

The chain couples TRBV28 to TRBJ2-7, with 11 bases fitting TRBD2. The CDR3 spans 14 residues. Trimming removed 8 bases from V and 5 bases from J; junction bases left unmatched: 8. Germline V CDR1 and CDR2: MDHEN, SYDVKM. The CDR3 DNA is TGTGCCAGCGCCGTGGGACTAGCGGTCCACGAGCAGTACTTC. It specifies CASAVGLAVHEQYF.

A single count supports this clone. The chain recombines TRBV4-2 with TRBJ2-1; 15 bases map to TRBD2. V shed 6 bases and J 7 bases; nucleotides not matched to a gene: 4. CDR3 length: 15 residues. Germline V gene sequence: CDR1 LGHNA, CDR2 YNFKEQ. The CDR3 loop is CASRWTSGGANEQFF. The CDR3 bases are TGTGCCAGCAGGTGGACTAGCGGGGGGGCAAATGAGCAGTTCTTC.

The chain uses TRBV28 and TRBJ1-2, with 7 bases that match TRBD1. The CDR3 contains 12 residues. The germline CDR1 and CDR2 sequences are MDHEN and SYDVKM. Germline trimming cut 6 bases from V and 4 bases from J; bases unmatched to any gene: 2. The CDR3 spells CASSGQAYGYTF. CDR3 nucleotides: TGTGCCAGCAGCGGACAGGCCTATGGCTACACCTTC.

This chain uses TRBV3-1 (or the pseudogene TRBV3-2) with TRBJ1-1, with D possibly being TRBD1 (5 bases). The germline V and J ends were trimmed by 1 base and 1 base, with 10 bases remaining between them. Germline assignment: CDR1 LGHDT and CDR2 YNNKEL (reference sequence). This CDR3 contains 15 residues. In nucleotides, the CDR3 is TGTGCCAGCAGCCAAGGGGGCTCGAGGAACACTGAAGCTTTCTTT. Its translation is CASSQGGSRNTEAFF.

Comments on this clone: Other DNA sequences in the sample encode the same CDR3. The chain carries TRBV18 and TRBJ1-1; 7 nucleotides line up with TRBD1. Unmatched junction bases numbered 6, after V lost 3 bases and J lost 5 bases. In germline, CDR1 is KGHSH, CDR2 LQKENI. CDR3 length: 14 amino acids. CDR3 DNA sequence: TGTGCCAGCTCACCGAGGGACAGAGGGACTGAAGCTTTCTTT. It translates to CASSPRDRGTEAFF.